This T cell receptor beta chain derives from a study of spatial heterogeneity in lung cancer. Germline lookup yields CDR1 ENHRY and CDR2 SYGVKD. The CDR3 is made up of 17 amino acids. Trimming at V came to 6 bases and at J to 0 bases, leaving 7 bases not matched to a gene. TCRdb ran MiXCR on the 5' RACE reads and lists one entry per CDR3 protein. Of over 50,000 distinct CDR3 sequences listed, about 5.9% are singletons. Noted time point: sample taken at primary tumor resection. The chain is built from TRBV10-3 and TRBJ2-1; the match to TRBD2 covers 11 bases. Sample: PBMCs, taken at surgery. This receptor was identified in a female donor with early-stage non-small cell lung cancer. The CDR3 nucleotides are TGTGCCATCAGAGATCGACTAGCGGGGAGCTCCTACAATGAGCAGTTCTTC. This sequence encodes CAIRDRLAGSSYNEQFF.